These T cell receptor beta chains were read from a single sample in a study of cytomegalovirus exposure and HLA in healthy donors. Using immunoSEQ multiplex PCR, the repertoire was profiled, and TCRdb retains in-frame clones only, with some absent. The data show about 210,000 clones, with 60% to 80% seen just once and less than 2% held by the top ten. Sequenced: PBMCs. Every receptor here comes from a male donor in good health and CMV-seronegative. Each CDR3 is given with its conserved first and last residue. D genes are given only for firm matches. Size values are once, few and many counts, or a class for expanded clones, and some rows have none.

size	D	J	V	DNA	CDR3
NA	NA	TRBJ2-3	TRBV6-6	TGTGCCAGCAGTTTCCCTACAGATACGCAGTATTTT	CASSFPTDTQYF
few	NA	TRBJ1-1	TRBV7-3	TGTGCCAGTGCTCGGGGAGGATACACTGAAGCTTTCTTT	CASARGGYTEAFF
NA	NA	TRBJ1-2	TRBV19	TGTGCCAGTAGGAAGAGAGAAGCTAACTATGGCTACACCTTC	CASRKREANYGYTF
NA	TRBD2	TRBJ2-3	TRBV7-8	TGTGCCAGCAGCCGCAACGGGGGGACTAGCACAGATACGCAGTATTTT	CASSRNGGTSTDTQYF
NA	NA	TRBJ2-1	TRBV6-5	TGTGCCAGCAGCCCAACAGGGAGCTCCTACAATGAGCAGTTCTTC	CASSPTGSSYNEQFF
NA	NA	TRBJ1-3	TRBV7-9	TGTGCCAGCAGCTTAGGCAGGGCAGCTAGAAACACCATATATTTT	CASSLGRAARNTIYF
few	TRBD1	TRBJ1-5	TRBV7-2	TGTGCCAGCAGCTGGGACAGGGAGGGTCAGCCCCAGCATTTT	CASSWDREGQPQHF
few	NA	TRBJ2-6	TRBV19	TGTGCCAGTCATTACCAGGGGACTGGGGCCAACGTCCTGACTTTC	CASHYQGTGANVLTF
NA	NA	TRBJ1-1	TRBV5-1	TGCGCCAGCAGCTTGGGCAGGGACACTGAAGCTTTCTTT	CASSLGRDTEAFF
once	NA	TRBJ1-2	TRBV7-9	TGTGCCAGCAGCTTGATCTTGTCTAACGCCTATGGCTACACCTTC	CASSLILSNAYGYTF
few	TRBD2	TRBJ2-1	TRBV5-6	TGTGCCAGCAGCCGGCGGGGGGGACACAATGAGCAGTTCTTC	CASSRRGGHNEQFF
NA	NA	TRBJ2-7	TRBV7-9	TGTGCCAGCAGCTTAGGGGAGACTACCCGTTTCTCCTACGAGCAGTACTTC	CASSLGETTRFSYEQYF
few	NA	TRBJ2-7	TRBV27	TGTGCCAGCAAAAGGGAGGCGGGCGGCCACGAGCAGTACTTC	CASKREAGGHEQYF
NA	NA	TRBJ2-1	TRBV9	TGTGCCAGCAGCAAACTGAGCTCCTACAATGAGCAGTTCTTC	CASSKLSSYNEQFF
NA	TRBD1	TRBJ1-2	TRBV2	TGTGCCAGCAGTGCTACGGACAGGGGGCTCTATGGCTACACCTTC	CASSATDRGLYGYTF
NA	NA	TRBJ1-5	TRBV30	TGTGCCTGGAGTGACAGGGCGTATGGGCCCCAGCATTTT	CAWSDRAYGPQHF
NA	NA	TRBJ2-1	TRBV7-6	TGTGCCAGCAGCTTAGGGCAGGGCCTCCAGTTCTTC	CASSLGQGLQFF
NA	NA	TRBJ2-7	TRBV5-1	TGCGCCAGCAGCTTGGGTCCGGGAGTAGTGCCTGGGGAGCAGTACTTC	CASSLGPGVVPGEQYF
NA	NA	TRBJ2-1	TRBV4-3	TGCGCCAGCAGCCAAGATCCAAACCCCGTCCAGTCCTCGGGGAATGAGCAGTTCTTC	CASSQDPNPVQSSGNEQFF
NA	NA	TRBJ1-2	TRBV5-5	TGTGCCAGCAGCTTGGAGTGGGGGCACGGGGGCTACACCTTC	CASSLEWGHGGYTF
NA	NA	TRBJ1-1	TRBV5-8	TGTGCCAGCAGCTTGGGCGCAGGGTACCTCACTGAAGCTTTCTTT	CASSLGAGYLTEAFF
NA	TRBD1	TRBJ1-2	TRBV7-3	TGTGCCAGCAGCGATCAGGGGGCCGGGGGCTACACCTTC	CASSDQGAGGYTF
once	NA	TRBJ2-3	TRBV5-4	TGTGCCAGCAGCTTTCACAGGTCCACAGATACGCAGTATTTT	CASSFHRSTDTQYF
NA	NA	TRBJ1-6	TRBV29-1	TGCAGCGTTACGACAGACGGACTAAATTCACCCCTCCACTTT	CSVTTDGLNSPLHF
NA	TRBD2	TRBJ2-1	TRBV29-1	TGCAGCGTTGAGCGGCTAGCGGGCAAATACAATGAGCAGTTCTTC	CSVERLAGKYNEQFF
NA	NA	TRBJ2-7	TRBV30	TGTGCCTGGACCCTAAAAGGGGCAGAAAGGTACGAGCAGTACTTC	CAWTLKGAERYEQYF
few	NA	TRBJ2-1	TRBV5-4	TGTGCCAGCAGCTCTAGCGCTTTCTCCTACAATGAGCAGTTCTTC	CASSSSAFSYNEQFF
NA	NA	TRBJ2-7	TRBV7-2	TGTGCCAGCAGCCCCAGCATCTGGGCCGGCGAGCAGTACTTC	CASSPSIWAGEQYF
NA	TRBD2	TRBJ2-1	TRBV6-4	TGTGCCAGCAGCCCTTCGGGGGGGTCGAGCTCCTACAATGAGCAGTTCTTC	CASSPSGGSSSYNEQFF
NA	TRBD1	TRBJ1-2	TRBV2	TGTGCCAGCATCCCGGGGGACAGGGCATATGGCTACACCTTC	CASIPGDRAYGYTF
few	NA	TRBJ1-1	TRBV28	TGTGCCAGCACCTTATCCGGGAAGAACACTGAAGCTTTCTTT	CASTLSGKNTEAFF
once	NA	TRBJ2-7	TRBV28	TGTGCCAGCAGTGGCTATGGAGACTCCTACGAGCAGTACTTC	CASSGYGDSYEQYF
NA	TRBD2	TRBJ2-3	TRBV5-1	TGCGCCAGCAGCTTGGCTAGCGGGCCAGATACGCAGTATTTT	CASSLASGPDTQYF
NA	NA	TRBJ1-1	TRBV30	TGTGCCTGGAGGCCAAGAGACACTGAAGCTTTCTTT	CAWRPRDTEAFF
NA	NA	TRBJ2-6	TRBV9	TGTGCCAGCAGCCTGGGTTACTCTGGGGCCAACGTCCCGACTTTC	CASSLGYSGANVPTF
NA	TRBD1	TRBJ1-3	TRBV9	TGTGCCAGCAGCGTAGAACTGCGCACAGGGGGCTTTGGAAACACCATATATTTT	CASSVELRTGGFGNTIYF
NA	NA	TRBJ2-2	TRBV5-4	TGTGCCAGCAGGGAGAGCGGGGAGCTGTTTTTT	CASRESGELFF
once	TRBD1	TRBJ1-1	TRBV2	TGTGCCAGCAGCATACAGGGGGCGGACACTGAAGCTTTCTTT	CASSIQGADTEAFF
NA	NA	TRBJ2-1	TRBV5-6	TGTGCCAGCAGCCCCCGGAAGGGGTTCAATGAGCAGTTCTTC	CASSPRKGFNEQFF
NA	TRBD1	TRBJ1-2	TRBV5-6	TGTGCCAGCAGCGTCCCCGGGACAGGGTATGGCTACACCTTC	CASSVPGTGYGYTF
NA	TRBD2	TRBJ2-3	TRBV5-1	TGCGCCAGCGAATCAGGGCTAGCGGGAGTAGATACGCAGTATTTT	CASESGLAGVDTQYF
NA	TRBD1	TRBJ2-7	TRBV6-6	TGTGCCAGCAGTTCCAAGACAGGGGGCAAGTCCTACGAGCAGTACTTC	CASSSKTGGKSYEQYF
NA	TRBD1	TRBJ2-7	TRBV29-1	TGCAGCGTTGAGGGACCGGGACAGAGCTCCTACGAGCAGTACTTC	CSVEGPGQSSYEQYF
NA	NA	TRBJ1-1	TRBV5-1	TGCGCCAGCAGCCCCGACAAGAACACTGAAGCTTTCTTT	CASSPDKNTEAFF
NA	TRBD2	TRBJ2-3	TRBV7-6	TGTGCCAGCAGCTTAGGGAGTAGCGGGAGTGATACGCAGTATTTT	CASSLGSSGSDTQYF
NA	TRBD1	TRBJ1-5	TRBV6-1	TGTGCCAGCAGGCGGACAGGGGTTTACAATCAGCCCCAGCATTTT	CASRRTGVYNQPQHF
NA	TRBD1	TRBJ1-6	TRBV19	TGTGTCGCGACAGGGGGGACACCCCTCCACTTT	CVATGGTPLHF